Listed below are T cell receptor beta chains from one sample, sequenced in a study of blood T cell repertoires in COVID-19. Sequencing used immunoSEQ multiplex PCR; TCRdb keeps in-frame clones, though not all of them. This sample yields roughly 250,000 clones, of which about nine tenths are seen a single time; roughly 7.8% belongs to the top ten. What was sequenced was peripheral blood. Every receptor here comes from a man in his 60s who had recovered from COVID-19. Both conserved end residues are part of each CDR3. Each record gives: V gene, J gene, D gene, clone size, CDR3 protein, CDR3 DNA. A D gene is named only where the DNA matches it firmly. Some rows mark clone size as missing; the rest say once, few, many or name a class of expanded clone.

v_gene: TRBV12-5
j_gene: TRBJ2-4
d_gene: -
abundance: -
CDR3aa: CASGFPQGSKNIQYF
CDR3nt: TGTGCTAGTGGTTTCCCCCAGGGCTCCAAAAACATTCAGTACTTC

v_gene: TRBV9
j_gene: TRBJ2-3
d_gene: TRBD1
abundance: -
CDR3aa: CASSVEGTATDTQYF
CDR3nt: TGTGCCAGCAGCGTAGAAGGGACAGCGACAGATACGCAGTATTTT

v_gene: TRBV2
j_gene: TRBJ2-2
d_gene: -
abundance: -
CDR3aa: CASSRQGPGTGELFF
CDR3nt: TGTGCCAGCAGTCGTCAGGGGCCTGGCACCGGGGAGCTGTTTTTT

v_gene: TRBV27
j_gene: TRBJ2-3
d_gene: -
abundance: once
CDR3aa: CASSFGGPDTQYF
CDR3nt: TGTGCCAGCAGTTTCGGGGGTCCGGATACGCAGTATTTT

v_gene: TRBV7-6
j_gene: TRBJ1-4
d_gene: TRBD1
abundance: -
CDR3aa: CASSLAPGQGDEKLFF
CDR3nt: TGTGCCAGCAGCTTAGCACCGGGACAGGGGGACGAAAAACTGTTTTTT

v_gene: TRBV5-1
j_gene: TRBJ2-7
d_gene: TRBD2
abundance: -
CDR3aa: CASSLGLGRYEQYF
CDR3nt: TGCGCCAGCAGCCTGGGACTAGGGCGGTACGAGCAGTACTTC

v_gene: TRBV30
j_gene: TRBJ1-2
d_gene: -
abundance: once
CDR3aa: CAWSTGRGNYGYTF
CDR3nt: TGTGCCTGGAGTACGGGACGGGGGAACTATGGCTACACCTTC

v_gene: TRBV6-6
j_gene: TRBJ1-5
d_gene: TRBD1
abundance: -
CDR3aa: CASSKGDRVSNQPQHF
CDR3nt: TGTGCCAGCAGTAAAGGGGACAGGGTAAGCAATCAGCCCCAGCATTTT

v_gene: TRBV6-5
j_gene: TRBJ1-4
d_gene: TRBD1
abundance: -
CDR3aa: CASSSGGLGEKLFF
CDR3nt: TGTGCCAGCAGTTCAGGGGGCTTAGGAGAAAAACTGTTTTTT

v_gene: TRBV3-1/TRBV3-2
j_gene: TRBJ1-1
d_gene: TRBD1
abundance: -
CDR3aa: CASSHSTPRDRGRTEAFF
CDR3nt: TGTGCCAGCAGCCATAGCACCCCTCGGGACAGGGGACGAACTGAAGCTTTCTTT

v_gene: TRBV5-1
j_gene: TRBJ2-6
d_gene: -
abundance: -
CDR3aa: CASSPIQGGVPGANVLTF
CDR3nt: TGCGCCAGCAGCCCGATTCAGGGAGGAGTGCCTGGGGCCAACGTCCTGACTTTC

v_gene: TRBV6-5
j_gene: TRBJ1-1
d_gene: -
abundance: -
CDR3aa: CASRVTGIHTEAFF
CDR3nt: TGTGCCAGCAGAGTTACAGGGATTCACACTGAAGCTTTCTTT

v_gene: TRBV5-1
j_gene: TRBJ1-2
d_gene: TRBD1
abundance: -
CDR3aa: CASQRQGWDGYTF
CDR3nt: TGCGCCAGTCAACGACAGGGATGGGATGGCTACACCTTC

v_gene: TRBV9
j_gene: TRBJ1-2
d_gene: -
abundance: -
CDR3aa: CASSGGSGGQNYGYTF
CDR3nt: TGTGCCAGCAGCGGGGGGTCGGGAGGACAGAACTATGGCTACACCTTC

v_gene: TRBV5-1
j_gene: TRBJ1-2
d_gene: TRBD1
abundance: -
CDR3aa: CASSLVTGLSNYGYTF
CDR3nt: TGCGCCAGCAGCTTGGTGACAGGGCTATCTAACTATGGCTACACCTTC

v_gene: TRBV2
j_gene: TRBJ1-1
d_gene: -
abundance: -
CDR3aa: CASRARQLNTEAFF
CDR3nt: TGTGCCAGCAGGGCCAGACAGCTGAACACTGAAGCTTTCTTT

v_gene: TRBV7-9
j_gene: TRBJ2-2
d_gene: -
abundance: -
CDR3aa: CASSLNLRRVDTGELFF
CDR3nt: TGTGCCAGCAGCTTAAATTTGCGCAGGGTGGACACCGGGGAGCTGTTTTTT

v_gene: TRBV6-5
j_gene: TRBJ1-4
d_gene: -
abundance: few
CDR3aa: CASSYSSGVTVFF
CDR3nt: TGTGCCAGCAGTTACTCGAGCGGGGTTACGGTGTTTTTT

v_gene: TRBV3-1/TRBV3-2
j_gene: TRBJ1-2
d_gene: -
abundance: few
CDR3aa: CASSQNGLDNYGYTF
CDR3nt: TGTGCCAGCAGCCAGAACGGACTGGACAACTATGGCTACACCTTC

v_gene: TRBV6-5
j_gene: TRBJ2-7
d_gene: TRBD1
abundance: -
CDR3aa: CASRGTGGASYEQYF
CDR3nt: TGTGCCAGCAGGGGGACAGGGGGCGCGAGTTACGAGCAGTACTTC

v_gene: TRBV6-6
j_gene: TRBJ2-3
d_gene: -
abundance: few
CDR3aa: CASSLGGARGPISTDTQYF
CDR3nt: TGTGCCAGCAGTCTAGGAGGGGCGCGGGGGCCAATTAGCACAGATACGCAGTATTTT

v_gene: TRBV29-1
j_gene: TRBJ2-5
d_gene: -
abundance: -
CDR3aa: CSVEQGFETQYF
CDR3nt: TGCAGCGTTGAGCAGGGATTTGAGACCCAGTACTTC

v_gene: TRBV3-1/TRBV3-2
j_gene: TRBJ1-6
d_gene: TRBD1
abundance: -
CDR3aa: CASSQDRGPFNSPLHF
CDR3nt: TGTGCCAGCAGCCAAGATAGGGGGCCGTTTAATTCACCCCTCCACTTT

v_gene: TRBV18
j_gene: TRBJ2-2
d_gene: TRBD1
abundance: -
CDR3aa: CASSPPGQGTGELFF
CDR3nt: TGTGCCAGCTCACCTCCGGGACAGGGCACCGGGGAGCTGTTTTTT

v_gene: TRBV4-1
j_gene: TRBJ2-7
d_gene: -
abundance: -
CDR3aa: CASSQDRDTYEQYF
CDR3nt: TGCGCCAGCAGCCAAGACAGGGATACCTACGAGCAGTACTTC

v_gene: TRBV2
j_gene: TRBJ1-3
d_gene: TRBD1
abundance: -
CDR3aa: CASSAPGQGAGNTIYF
CDR3nt: TGTGCCAGCAGTGCCCCGGGACAGGGGGCTGGAAACACCATATATTTT

v_gene: TRBV11-2
j_gene: TRBJ2-3
d_gene: TRBD2
abundance: -
CDR3aa: CASSWRGGRGDTQYF
CDR3nt: TGTGCCAGCAGCTGGCGGGGGGGGCGTGGAGATACGCAGTATTTT

v_gene: TRBV7-8
j_gene: TRBJ2-7
d_gene: -
abundance: -
CDR3aa: CASSLTRTDSGNYEQYF
CDR3nt: TGTGCCAGCAGCTTAACCCGGACGGACAGCGGAAACTACGAGCAGTACTTC

v_gene: TRBV2
j_gene: TRBJ2-2
d_gene: TRBD2
abundance: -
CDR3aa: CASSPLAGGSFGELFF
CDR3nt: TGTGCCAGCAGTCCGTTAGCGGGGGGGAGCTTCGGGGAGCTGTTTTTT

v_gene: TRBV6-5
j_gene: TRBJ1-6
d_gene: -
abundance: -
CDR3aa: CASTGPTKGDSPLHF
CDR3nt: TGTGCCAGCACAGGACCTACGAAGGGGGACTCACCCCTCCACTTT

v_gene: TRBV6-5
j_gene: TRBJ2-5
d_gene: -
abundance: -
CDR3aa: CASAPGPQETQYF
CDR3nt: TGTGCCAGCGCACCAGGTCCCCAAGAGACCCAGTACTTC

v_gene: TRBV27
j_gene: TRBJ2-2
d_gene: TRBD2
abundance: -
CDR3aa: CASRILAGGNTGELFF
CDR3nt: TGTGCCAGCAGGATACTAGCGGGGGGAAACACCGGGGAGCTGTTTTTT

v_gene: TRBV2
j_gene: TRBJ1-1
d_gene: -
abundance: -
CDR3aa: CASRPWTDVSEAFF
CDR3nt: TGTGCCAGCAGGCCCTGGACAGACGTATCTGAAGCTTTCTTT

v_gene: TRBV2
j_gene: TRBJ2-7
d_gene: -
abundance: -
CDR3aa: CASSAGRYEQYF
CDR3nt: TGTGCCAGCAGCGCGGGGCGCTACGAGCAGTACTTC

v_gene: TRBV15
j_gene: TRBJ1-1
d_gene: TRBD1
abundance: -
CDR3aa: CATSRTGETEAFF
CDR3nt: TGTGCCACCAGCAGGACAGGGGAAACTGAAGCTTTCTTT

v_gene: TRBV3-1/TRBV3-2
j_gene: TRBJ1-3
d_gene: -
abundance: -
CDR3aa: CASSPRAGNTIYF
CDR3nt: TGTGCCAGCAGCCCACGGGCTGGAAACACCATATATTTT

v_gene: TRBV28
j_gene: TRBJ2-6
d_gene: -
abundance: -
CDR3aa: CASSLSSGANVLTF
CDR3nt: TGTGCCAGCAGTTTATCGAGTGGGGCCAACGTCCTGACTTTC

v_gene: TRBV11-2
j_gene: TRBJ1-6
d_gene: -
abundance: -
CDR3aa: CASSLELPGNNSPLHF
CDR3nt: TGTGCCAGCAGCTTAGAGCTACCGGGGAATAATTCACCCCTCCACTTT

v_gene: TRBV19
j_gene: TRBJ2-7
d_gene: TRBD1
abundance: -
CDR3aa: CASSIRQGGEQYF
CDR3nt: TGTGCCAGTAGTATTCGACAGGGGGGCGAGCAGTACTTC

v_gene: TRBV5-1
j_gene: TRBJ1-2
d_gene: TRBD1
abundance: -
CDR3aa: CASSLRTGVGYTF
CDR3nt: TGCGCCAGCAGCTTACGGACAGGGGTTGGCTACACCTTC

v_gene: TRBV11-2
j_gene: TRBJ2-7
d_gene: TRBD2
abundance: -
CDR3aa: CASRQLAGRTYEQYF
CDR3nt: TGTGCCAGCAGACAACTAGCGGGGCGAACCTACGAGCAGTACTTC

v_gene: TRBV10-3
j_gene: TRBJ2-2
d_gene: -
abundance: -
CDR3aa: CAIRPTGNTGELFF
CDR3nt: TGTGCCATCAGGCCGACAGGGAACACCGGGGAGCTGTTTTTT

v_gene: TRBV21-1
j_gene: TRBJ2-3
d_gene: -
abundance: -
CDR3aa: CASSKAGGSDTQYF
CDR3nt: TGTGCCAGCAGCAAAGCGGGGGGATCAGATACGCAGTATTTT

v_gene: TRBV6-1
j_gene: TRBJ1-6
d_gene: -
abundance: once
CDR3aa: CASSDPYSLTGSIYNSPLHF
CDR3nt: TGTGCCAGCAGTGACCCCTATTCGTTGACAGGCTCGATCTATAATTCACCCCTCCACTTT

v_gene: TRBV6-2/TRBV6-3
j_gene: TRBJ1-1
d_gene: -
abundance: -
CDR3aa: CASSLQGNTEAFF
CDR3nt: TGTGCCAGCAGTTTACAGGGCAACACTGAAGCTTTCTTT

v_gene: TRBV6-5
j_gene: TRBJ1-6
d_gene: -
abundance: -
CDR3aa: CASSRRGDSPLHF
CDR3nt: TGTGCCAGCAGTCGACGGGGGGATTCACCCCTCCACTTT

v_gene: TRBV28
j_gene: TRBJ1-2
d_gene: -
abundance: few
CDR3aa: CASSSPSPGSGGYTF
CDR3nt: TGTGCCAGCAGTTCCCCCTCCCCAGGCTCAGGCGGCTACACCTTC

v_gene: TRBV5-1
j_gene: TRBJ2-7
d_gene: TRBD2
abundance: -
CDR3aa: CASSLATVTSGGAYEQYF
CDR3nt: TGCGCCAGCAGCTTGGCCACGGTGACTAGCGGGGGGGCCTACGAGCAGTACTTC

v_gene: TRBV2
j_gene: TRBJ2-5
d_gene: TRBD2
abundance: -
CDR3aa: CASSDALAGGQETQYF
CDR3nt: TGTGCCAGCAGTGACGCGCTAGCGGGGGGCCAAGAGACCCAGTACTTC

v_gene: TRBV7-6
j_gene: TRBJ1-5
d_gene: -
abundance: once
CDR3aa: CASSLRGNQPQHF
CDR3nt: TGTGCCAGCAGCTTACGGGGCAATCAGCCCCAGCATTTT

v_gene: TRBV30
j_gene: TRBJ1-2
d_gene: -
abundance: -
CDR3aa: CAWTPGLNYGYTF
CDR3nt: TGTGCCTGGACCCCTGGGCTCAACTATGGCTACACCTTC

v_gene: TRBV4-2
j_gene: TRBJ2-7
d_gene: -
abundance: -
CDR3aa: CASSQVGSYEQYF
CDR3nt: TGTGCCAGCAGCCAAGTCGGCTCCTACGAGCAGTACTTC

v_gene: TRBV28
j_gene: TRBJ1-5
d_gene: TRBD1
abundance: -
CDR3aa: CASAGTGDWNQPQHF
CDR3nt: TGTGCCAGCGCCGGGACAGGCGATTGGAATCAGCCCCAGCATTTT

v_gene: TRBV10-3
j_gene: TRBJ2-1
d_gene: -
abundance: -
CDR3aa: CAISESNSYEQFF
CDR3nt: TGTGCCATCAGTGAGTCGAATAGCTATGAGCAGTTCTTC

v_gene: TRBV11-3
j_gene: TRBJ1-6
d_gene: -
abundance: -
CDR3aa: CASSGGYSPLHF
CDR3nt: TGTGCCAGCAGCGGCGGGTATTCACCCCTCCACTTT

v_gene: TRBV18
j_gene: TRBJ1-1
d_gene: -
abundance: -
CDR3aa: CASSPRGDWSEAFF
CDR3nt: TGTGCCAGCTCACCACGGGGAGATTGGTCTGAAGCTTTCTTT

v_gene: TRBV28
j_gene: TRBJ1-4
d_gene: -
abundance: few
CDR3aa: CASFSAGRGELWEKLFF
CDR3nt: TGTGCCAGCTTCTCTGCAGGGAGGGGAGAATTATGGGAAAAACTGTTTTTT

v_gene: TRBV18
j_gene: TRBJ2-3
d_gene: -
abundance: -
CDR3aa: CASSPSVGRFTDTQYF
CDR3nt: TGTGCCAGCTCACCAAGCGTAGGCCGCTTCACAGATACGCAGTATTTT